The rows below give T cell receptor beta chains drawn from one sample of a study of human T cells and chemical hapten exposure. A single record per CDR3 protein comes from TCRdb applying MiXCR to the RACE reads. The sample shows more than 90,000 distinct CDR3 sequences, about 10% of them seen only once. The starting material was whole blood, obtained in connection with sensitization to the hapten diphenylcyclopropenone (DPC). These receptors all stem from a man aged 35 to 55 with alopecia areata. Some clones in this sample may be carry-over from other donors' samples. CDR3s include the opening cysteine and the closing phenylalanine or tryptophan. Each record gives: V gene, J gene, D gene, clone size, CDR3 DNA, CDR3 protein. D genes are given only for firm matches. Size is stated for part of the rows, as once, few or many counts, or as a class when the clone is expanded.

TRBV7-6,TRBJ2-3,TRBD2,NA,TGTGCCAGCAGCTCTAAGGCGGGAGAGAGCACAGATACGCAGTATTTT,CASSSKAGESTDTQYF
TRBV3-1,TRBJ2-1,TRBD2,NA,TGTGCCAGCAGCCCGACTAGCGGGAAAGGGAATGAGCAGTTCTTC,CASSPTSGKGNEQFF
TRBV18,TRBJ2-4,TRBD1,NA,TGTGCCAGCTCACCCGGGACAGAGCTAGCCAAAAACATTCAGTACTTC,CASSPGTELAKNIQYF
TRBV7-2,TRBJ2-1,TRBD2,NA,TGTGCCAGCAGCTTCCCCACGACTAGCGGGATAATCTACAATGAGCAGTTCTTC,CASSFPTTSGIIYNEQFF
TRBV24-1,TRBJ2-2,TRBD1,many,TGTGCCACCAGTGACCCGACAGGGGGCATCACCGGGGAGCTGTTTTTT,CATSDPTGGITGELFF
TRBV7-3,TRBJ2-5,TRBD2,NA,TGTGCCAGCAGCTTAACCGGGACTAGCGGGAGGAGGGAGACCCAGTACTTC,CASSLTGTSGRRETQYF
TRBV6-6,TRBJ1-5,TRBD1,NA,TGTGCCAGCAATAAAGACAGGGTCGGATATCAGCCCCAGCATTTT,CASNKDRVGYQPQHF
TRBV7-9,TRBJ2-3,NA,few,TGTGCCAGCAGCTCCCAGGGCCCAGATACGCAGTATTTT,CASSSQGPDTQYF
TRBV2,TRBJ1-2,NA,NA,TGTGCCAGCATCCCCGGGACTAACTATGGCTACACCTTC,CASIPGTNYGYTF
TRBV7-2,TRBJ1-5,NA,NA,TGTGCCAGCAGCGGGACCGTTGGTGGCAATCAGCCCCAGCATTTT,CASSGTVGGNQPQHF
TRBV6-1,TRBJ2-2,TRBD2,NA,TGTGCCAGCACGAGGACTAGCGCGAACACCGGGGAGCTGTTTTTT,CASTRTSANTGELFF
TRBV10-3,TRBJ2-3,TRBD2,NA,TGTGCCATCAGCCGACTAGCGGGAGAGACAGATACGCAGTATTTT,CAISRLAGETDTQYF
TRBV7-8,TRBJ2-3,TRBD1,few,TGTGCCAGCAGCTTAGCCTTAGGACAGGGAAGAAATACGCAGTATTTT,CASSLALGQGRNTQYF
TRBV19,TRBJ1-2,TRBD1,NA,TGTGCCAGTAGTATGTATGACAGGGCGAGGTCTGGCTACACCTTC,CASSMYDRARSGYTF
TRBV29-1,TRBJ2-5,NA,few,TGCAGCGTGGACAAACGGGGCGTCCAAGAGACCCAGTACTTC,CSVDKRGVQETQYF
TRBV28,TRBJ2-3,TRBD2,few,TGTGCCCACGGACTAGCGGGAGTGGATACGCAGTATTTT,CAHGLAGVDTQYF